Following are 12 T cell receptor beta chains from one sample sequenced in a study of blood T cell repertoires in COVID-19. This table comes from immunoSEQ multiplex PCR, and its TCRdb copy is limited to in-frame clones, with some not included. The sample includes 340,000 or so clones, 80% to 90% of them seen just once. Source material: PBMCs or T cells enriched from blood (not recorded which). The receptors stem from a woman in her thirties or forties with acute COVID-19.

The chain employs TRBV11-2 and TRBJ2-1, with a tentative D call TRBD2 (5 bases). The CDR3 is 14 residues long. Germline V gene lookup returns CDR1 SGHAT and CDR2 FQNNGV. Trimming pared 1 base from V and 6 bases from J, leaving 10 bases between. CDR3 nucleotide sequence: TGTGCCAGCAGCTTAGTTTCGGGAAGCAATGAGCAGTTCTTC. Translating gives CASSLVSGSNEQFF.

The V call is TRBV4-3, the J call TRBJ1-1; 9 positions agree with TRBD1. CDR1 is LGHNA, CDR2 YSLEER, per germline. The V segment lost 3 bases and the J segment 4 bases; nucleotides outside the gene matches: 3. CDR3 length: 14 amino acids. This chain's CDR3 is CASSQTGGFTEAFF. CDR3 in DNA: TGCGCCAGCAGCCAGACAGGGGGGTTCACTGAAGCTTTCTTT.

This clone was picked up one time. The chain combines TRBV5-4 with TRBJ1-1; no clear D. The CDR3 has 13 amino acids. CDR1 SGHNT and CDR2 YYREEE come from the germline V gene (reference sequence). Trimming shortened V by 0 bases and J by 5 bases, and 8 bases separated the two germline ends. The CDR3 reads CASSLEPVTEAFF. The CDR3 nucleotides are TGTGCCAGCAGCTTGGAGCCGGTTACTGAAGCTTTCTTT.

The J gene is TRBJ2-2, the V gene TRBV5-1; D ambiguous. The CDR3 loop spans 11 amino acids. The germline gives CDR1 SGHRS, CDR2 YFSETQ. V was shortened by 4 bases and J by 5 bases, with 3 bases between the two germline ends. The CDR3 nucleotides read TGCGCCAGCAGCATAACCGGGGAGCTGTTTTTT. Translating gives CASSITGELFF.

V and J are TRBV7-9 and TRBJ1-4; D is ambiguous. The CDR3 is 14 residues long. Germline V gene lookup returns CDR1 SEHNR and CDR2 FQNEAQ (reference sequence). Trimming removed 3 bases from V and 7 bases from J, with 12 bases in between. For the CDR3, the DNA is TGTGCCAGCAGCTTCCAGGCCGGCCTTGAAAAACTGTTTTTT. The encoded protein is CASSFQAGLEKLFF.

The chain is built from TRBV11-2 and TRBJ2-3; 7 bases agree with TRBD1. Trimming removed 5 bases from V and 1 base from J; junction bases left unmatched: 12. This CDR3 is built from 17 residues. Germline V gene lookup returns CDR1 SGHAT and CDR2 FQNNGV. The CDR3 reads CASSRGGRARGTDTQYF. In DNA, the CDR3 is TGTGCCAGCAGCCGAGGGGGCAGGGCGCGGGGCACAGATACGCAGTATTTT.

The V and J genes are TRBV2 and TRBJ1-1; 8 nucleotides line up with TRBD1. V was clipped by 6 bases and J by 0 bases; unmatched bases: 6. The CDR3 is 15 amino acids. Germline CDR1 reads SNHLY; CDR2 reads FYNNEI. CDR3 region: CASRTGQVMNTEAFF. Written as DNA, the CDR3 is TGTGCCAGCAGAACGGGACAGGTTATGAACACTGAAGCTTTCTTT. Filled out from reference TRBV2 and TRBJ1-1, the complete variable domain reads EPEVTQTPSHQVTQMGQEVILRCVPISNHLYFYWYRQILGQKVEFLVSFYNNEISEKSEIFDDQFSVERPDGSNFTLKIRSTKLEDSAMYFCASRTGQVMNTEAFFGQGTRLTVV.

The chain uses TRBV5-1 and TRBJ1-4; 8 bases agree with TRBD1. This CDR3 contains 16 residues. Germline V gene data show CDR1 as SGHRS and CDR2 as YFSETQ. Trimming cost V 4 bases and J 7 bases; bases outside gene matches: 12. The CDR3 region has the DNA TGCGCCAGCAGCCCCGGACAGGGAAATATAGGTGAAAAACTGTTTTTT. Amino acids: CASSPGQGNIGEKLFF.

The DNA for the CDR3 is TGTGCCAGTGCACAGGGGGCCGGGGTAAACCCCCAGCATTTT. Protein: CASAQGAGVNPQHF. The chain employs TRBV19 and TRBJ1-5, with 9 positions matching TRBD1. The CDR3 consists of 14 residues. The V segment lost 8 bases and the J segment 10 bases; nucleotides outside the gene matches: 12. Germline V gives CDR1 LNHDA, CDR2 SQIVND (reference sequence). Looking up the rest from reference TRBV19 and TRBJ1-5 gives the full variable domain: DGGITQSPKYLFRKEGQNVTLSCEQNLNHDAMYWYRQDPGQGLRLIYYSQIVNDFQKGDIAEGYSVSREKKESFPLTVTSAQKNPTAFYLCASAQGAGVNPQHFGDGTRLSIL.

The chain employs TRBV14 and TRBJ1-4, with a weak D call TRBD1 (5 bases). V lost 0 bases and J lost 14, with 16 bases in between. This CDR3 comprises 14 residues. Germline CDR1 SGHDN, CDR2 FVKESK. The CDR3 DNA follows: TGTGCCAGCAGCCAAGATTCGCGGGGGTTGAGGCTGTTTTTT. This gives the protein CASSQDSRGLRLFF.

The chain recombines TRBV7-8 with TRBJ2-7, with TRBD2 matching over 7 bases. The CDR3 totals 14 residues. The J segment lost 7 bases and the V segment lost 1 base, leaving 7 bases of the junction unmatched. Germline V gives CDR1 SGHVS, CDR2 FQNEAQ. The CDR3: CASSLGAWEGEQYF. CDR3 in DNA: TGTGCCAGCAGCTTAGGGGCCTGGGAGGGGGAGCAGTACTTC.

The genes are TRBV30 and TRBJ2-5; 11 positions match TRBD2. The J segment lost 2 bases and the V segment lost 0 bases, leaving 11 bases of the junction unmatched. Germline V gene sequence: CDR1 GTSNPN, CDR2 SVGIG (reference sequence). This CDR3 is 18 amino acids long. CDR3 nucleotide sequence: TGTGCCTGGAGTGTACGAACTAGCGGGAGCGAGGGTCAAGAGACCCAGTACTTC. This codes for CAWSVRTSGSEGQETQYF.